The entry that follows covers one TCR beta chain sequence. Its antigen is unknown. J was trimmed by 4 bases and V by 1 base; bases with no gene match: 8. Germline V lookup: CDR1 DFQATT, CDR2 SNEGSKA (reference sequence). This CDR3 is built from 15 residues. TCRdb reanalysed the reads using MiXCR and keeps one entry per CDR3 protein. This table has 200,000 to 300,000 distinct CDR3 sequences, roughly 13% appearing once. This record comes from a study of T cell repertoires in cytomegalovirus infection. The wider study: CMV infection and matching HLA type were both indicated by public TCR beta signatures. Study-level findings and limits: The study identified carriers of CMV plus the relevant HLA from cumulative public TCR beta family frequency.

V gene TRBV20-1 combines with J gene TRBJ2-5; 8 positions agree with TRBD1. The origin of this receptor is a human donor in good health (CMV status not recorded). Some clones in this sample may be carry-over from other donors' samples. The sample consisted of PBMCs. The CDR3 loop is CSARGFGQGGETQYF. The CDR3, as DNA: TGCAGTGCTAGAGGATTCGGACAGGGTGGAGAGACCCAGTACTTC.